This entry lists 8 T cell receptor beta chains sequenced from one sample in a study of human versus mouse CDR3 diversity and MHC coevolution. Some clones are missing from TCRdb's copy, which holds only in-frame ones; the method was immunoSEQ multiplex PCR. The data hold 45,000 to 75,000 clones, with around 94% observed a single time. Input material: naive CD4+ T cells from blood. Subset denoted: CD45RO-negative CD62L-positive naive CD4 T cells. These receptors all stem from a person in their sixties or seventies in good health.

This CDR3 is CASSEAFVAGGVEQFF. The CDR3 region has the DNA TGTGCCAGCAGTGAAGCGTTTGTAGCGGGAGGAGTTGAGCAGTTCTTC. The V gene is TRBV6-1, the J gene TRBJ2-1, with TRBD2 matching over 10 bases. J was trimmed by 9 bases and V by 0 bases; bases with no gene match: 8. CDR3 size: 16 residues. The germline CDR1 and CDR2 sequences are MNHNS and SASEGT.

This sequence joins TRBV19 and TRBJ2-2, with D uncertain. The germline CDR1 and CDR2 sequences are LNHDA and SQIVND (reference sequence). The CDR3 totals 13 residues. Deletions cut 3 bases from V and 1 base from J, with 3 bases between. The CDR3 sequence: CASSILNTGELFF. The CDR3, as DNA: TGTGCCAGTAGTATCTTGAACACCGGGGAGCTGTTTTTT. The entire variable domain, with the rest obtained from reference TRBV19 and TRBJ2-2, is as follows: DGGITQSPKYLFRKEGQNVTLSCEQNLNHDAMYWYRQDPGQGLRLIYYSQIVNDFQKGDIAEGYSVSREKKESFPLTVTSAQKNPTAFYLCASSILNTGELFFGEGSRLTVL.

This sequence joins TRBV5-1 and TRBJ2-5, with 8 bases identical to TRBD1. The V segment lost 4 bases and the J segment 4 bases; nucleotides outside the gene matches: 6. The CDR3 covers 14 residues. In germline, CDR1 is SGHRS, CDR2 YFSETQ. The CDR3 loop reads CASSVGQDGETQYF. DNA for the CDR3: TGCGCCAGCAGCGTGGGACAGGACGGAGAGACCCAGTACTTC. Supplemented by reference TRBV5-1 and TRBJ2-5, the full variable domain reads KAGVTQTPRYLIKTRGQQVTLSCSPISGHRSVSWYQQTPGQGLQFLFEYFSETQRNKGNFPGRFSGRQFSNSRSEMNVSTLELGDSALYLCASSVGQDGETQYFGPGTRLLVL.

V gene TRBV7-3 combines with J gene TRBJ2-3; 13 bases align to TRBD2. Unmatched junction bases numbered 5, after V lost 4 bases and J lost 4 bases. CDR3 length equals 16 residues. Germline V gene data show CDR1 as SGHTA and CDR2 as FQGTGA. In DNA, the CDR3 is TGTGCCAGCAGCTCGGGACTAGCGGGACGGGCAGATACGCAGTATTTT. Translated: CASSSGLAGRADTQYF. The full variable domain, in which reference TRBV7-3 and TRBJ2-3 provide the parts outside the CDR3, is GAGVSQTPSNKVTEKGKYVELRCDPISGHTALYWYRQSLGQGPEFLIYFQGTGAADDSGLPNDRFFAVRPEGSVSTLKIQRTERGDSAVYLCASSSGLAGRADTQYFGPGTRLTVL.

The chain joins TRBV5-1 to TRBJ2-2, with D possibly TRBD2 on 5 matching bases. Trimming left V 0 bases short and J 8 bases short, with 11 bases between. The germline V gene has CDR1 SGHRS and CDR2 YFSETQ. This CDR3 contains 14 residues. In DNA, the CDR3 is TGCGCCAGCAGCTTGGAGAGGGCGGTTGGGGAGCTGTTTTTT. This encodes CASSLERAVGELFF.

This chain links TRBV19 with TRBJ2-5; tentative D call: TRBD1 (5 bases). Trimming left V 7 bases short and J 2 bases short, with 11 bases between. There are 13 residues in the CDR3. Germline V gene data show CDR1 as LNHDA and CDR2 as SQIVND (reference sequence). CDR3 in DNA: TGTGCCAGTACCACGACAGCGCAAGAGACCCAGTACTTC. Its translation is CASTTTAQETQYF.

The rearrangement links TRBV7-2 to TRBJ1-2; 7 bases match TRBD1. This CDR3 spans 17 amino acids. J was trimmed by 0 bases and V by 7 bases; bases with no gene match: 14. Looked up from germline, CDR1 is SGHTA and CDR2 is FQGNSA. CDR3 sequence: CASTYRTPGQTNYGYTF. The CDR3 DNA sequence: TGTGCCAGCACCTACCGGACCCCGGGACAGACTAACTATGGCTACACCTTC.

With regard to this clone: The sample carries other DNA sequences with the same CDR3. The CDR3 sequence: CASSPTGGVNTEAFF. The CDR3 DNA sequence: TGTGCCAGCAGCCCGACAGGGGGCGTGAACACTGAAGCTTTCTTT. V usage is TRBV5-4 and J usage is TRBJ1-1; 10 bases line up with TRBD1. CDR1 and CDR2 (germline): SGHNT, YYREEE (reference sequence). CDR3 length: 15 residues. Losses at the gene ends were 4 bases for V and 0 bases for J; bases not matched to a gene: 3.